The rows below give T cell receptor beta chains drawn from one sample of a study of T cell clones after liver transplantation. Sequencing used immunoSEQ multiplex PCR; TCRdb keeps in-frame clones, though not all of them. This sample carries approximately 51,000 clones, roughly nine tenths of them seen once, and the ten largest clones take around 14%. Sequences were derived from CD8+ T cells from blood, sampled 12 months after liver transplant. All receptors derive from a human patient who received a liver transplant. Some T cells could come from the graft donor. CDR3s include the opening cysteine and the closing phenylalanine or tryptophan. The order of the fields is D gene, V gene, clone size, CDR3 protein. The D gene is left open where the match is weak. The size entry is marked missing in some rows and otherwise reads once, few, many or a size class.

d_gene: .
v_gene: TRBV5-1
abundance: .
CDR3aa: CASSLSGNPEAFF

d_gene: .
v_gene: TRBV7-9
abundance: .
CDR3aa: CASSSNQYGGPLGGYTF

d_gene: .
v_gene: TRBV30
abundance: .
CDR3aa: CAWCLTGIEQFF

d_gene: .
v_gene: TRBV29-1
abundance: .
CDR3aa: CSVIRPDRYEQYF

d_gene: .
v_gene: TRBV25-1
abundance: .
CDR3aa: CASSDSLGDSYEQYF

d_gene: .
v_gene: TRBV7-9
abundance: .
CDR3aa: CASSLAGGLTEQYF

d_gene: TRBD1
v_gene: TRBV19
abundance: once
CDR3aa: CASSILGQERHQPQHF

d_gene: .
v_gene: TRBV7-2
abundance: .
CDR3aa: CASSRGLAPTDTQYF

d_gene: TRBD2
v_gene: TRBV28
abundance: .
CDR3aa: CASSFPSGGEETQYF

d_gene: .
v_gene: TRBV28
abundance: once
CDR3aa: CASSKGPREETQYF

d_gene: .
v_gene: TRBV27
abundance: .
CDR3aa: CASSLQDGQPQHF

d_gene: TRBD1
v_gene: TRBV28
abundance: .
CDR3aa: CASSSGTASNQPQHF

d_gene: .
v_gene: TRBV2
abundance: .
CDR3aa: CASSAWTGDGGTQYF

d_gene: .
v_gene: TRBV28
abundance: .
CDR3aa: CASSGGKNNQPQHF

d_gene: .
v_gene: TRBV28
abundance: once
CDR3aa: CASSLGQLHYEQYF

d_gene: .
v_gene: TRBV28
abundance: .
CDR3aa: CASRTARGFPIAGYTF

d_gene: TRBD1
v_gene: TRBV28
abundance: .
CDR3aa: CAARGPTSYNEQFF

d_gene: TRBD2
v_gene: TRBV10-1
abundance: .
CDR3aa: CASSTGLAVDTQYF

d_gene: .
v_gene: TRBV10-1
abundance: .
CDR3aa: CASSVGFGPGETQYF

d_gene: .
v_gene: TRBV28
abundance: .
CDR3aa: CASSFSYEQYF

d_gene: .
v_gene: TRBV19
abundance: .
CDR3aa: CASTPGNNYGYTF

d_gene: .
v_gene: TRBV5-5
abundance: .
CDR3aa: CASSLSQILTGELFF

d_gene: TRBD1
v_gene: TRBV7-9
abundance: .
CDR3aa: CASSSSRDRVRMAEAFF

d_gene: TRBD2
v_gene: TRBV6-5
abundance: .
CDR3aa: CASTISGKTDTQYF

d_gene: .
v_gene: TRBV29-1
abundance: .
CDR3aa: CSVDRGDGQAFF

d_gene: .
v_gene: TRBV11-2
abundance: .
CDR3aa: CASSFKGEQYF

d_gene: .
v_gene: TRBV30
abundance: .
CDR3aa: CAWSVSMNTEAFF

d_gene: .
v_gene: TRBV6-1
abundance: .
CDR3aa: CASSERRFRYEQYF

d_gene: .
v_gene: TRBV4-1
abundance: .
CDR3aa: CASSLALTANTGELFF

d_gene: .
v_gene: TRBV19
abundance: few
CDR3aa: CASSFQVGDREQYF

d_gene: .
v_gene: TRBV27
abundance: .
CDR3aa: CASSLGAGLSYEQYF

d_gene: .
v_gene: TRBV11-2
abundance: once
CDR3aa: CASSLEMVGAFF

d_gene: .
v_gene: TRBV29-1
abundance: .
CDR3aa: CSVGEGGNGYTF

d_gene: TRBD1
v_gene: TRBV27
abundance: .
CDR3aa: CASWVLAGGRKTEAFF

d_gene: .
v_gene: TRBV5-1
abundance: once
CDR3aa: CASSALGTGAYEQYF

d_gene: TRBD1
v_gene: TRBV5-4
abundance: .
CDR3aa: CASSLDRGSYEQYF

d_gene: .
v_gene: TRBV28
abundance: .
CDR3aa: CASSLGRAYEQYF

d_gene: .
v_gene: TRBV2
abundance: once
CDR3aa: CASSDEGGGGTGELFF

d_gene: .
v_gene: TRBV7-9
abundance: .
CDR3aa: CASSLKGYEQFF

d_gene: .
v_gene: TRBV29-1
abundance: .
CDR3aa: CSVEAEETEAFF

d_gene: .
v_gene: TRBV9
abundance: medium-sized
CDR3aa: CASSVAGLNTEAFF

d_gene: TRBD2
v_gene: TRBV7-9
abundance: .
CDR3aa: CASSVTSAPSYNEQFF

d_gene: TRBD1
v_gene: TRBV6-1
abundance: medium-sized
CDR3aa: CASSTGGRQPQHF

d_gene: TRBD1
v_gene: TRBV5-4
abundance: .
CDR3aa: CASSLPGQGNTGELFF

d_gene: TRBD1
v_gene: TRBV28
abundance: .
CDR3aa: CASSLWEGAFGYTF

d_gene: TRBD2
v_gene: TRBV7-9
abundance: .
CDR3aa: CASSPGLAAGELFF

d_gene: .
v_gene: TRBV4-3
abundance: .
CDR3aa: CASSQDRGHANYGYTF

d_gene: TRBD1
v_gene: TRBV27
abundance: few
CDR3aa: CASSWTGGEQYF

d_gene: .
v_gene: TRBV19
abundance: once
CDR3aa: CASSITLWRTDYQPQHF

d_gene: .
v_gene: TRBV7-9
abundance: .
CDR3aa: CASSLLDRPNEKLFF

d_gene: .
v_gene: TRBV20-1
abundance: .
CDR3aa: CSARDVNEQFF